The 17 T cell receptor beta chains given below trace back to one sample, sequenced in a study of shared clonotypes between healthy human individuals. Libraries were prepared by immunoSEQ multiplex PCR; TCRdb keeps only in-frame clonotypes and omits some of them. Of a few million clones listed, approximately 92% are singletons. Sequenced: naive CD4+ T cells sorted from blood. Regarding subset: CD45RA+ positively selected. Receptor source: a young man in good health.

The chain links TRBV6-6 to TRBJ2-2; no reliable D call. Trimming cost V 8 bases and J 6 bases, with 16 bases left between them. CDR1 is MNHNY and CDR2 is SVGAGI in the germline V gene (reference sequence). This CDR3 has 14 amino acids. DNA for the CDR3: TGTGCCAGCGGTAGTCGGGTGCTCCCCGGGGAGCTGTTTTTT. Its protein is CASGSRVLPGELFF.

The gene calls are TRBV7-2 and TRBJ2-4, with D possibly matching TRBD2 (6 bases). This CDR3 contains 12 residues. V lost 4 bases, J lost 7 bases, and 8 bases lay in between. Germline V gene lookup returns CDR1 SGHTA and CDR2 FQGNSA. CDR3 nucleotides: TGTGCCAGCAGCTGGACTATGAACATTCAGTACTTC. It codes for CASSWTMNIQYF.

V gene TRBV6-5 combines with J gene TRBJ1-1; D is perhaps TRBD1 (6 bases). Germline CDR1 reads MNHEY; CDR2 reads SVGAGI. Trimming cost V 3 bases and J 1 base, with 12 bases left between them. The CDR3 runs to 15 residues. The CDR3 sequence is CASSYKGGSNTEAFF. Written as DNA, the CDR3 is TGTGCCAGCAGTTATAAGGGGGGATCGAACACTGAAGCTTTCTTT.

The chain links TRBV19 to TRBJ2-2, with no clear D. Germline CDR1 and CDR2: LNHDA and SQIVND (reference sequence). V was shortened by 3 bases and J by 0 bases, with 11 bases between the two germline ends. CDR3 length equals 16 residues. For the CDR3, the DNA is TGTGCCAGTAGTATTGACGGGTCCGCGAACACCGGGGAGCTGTTTTTT. It codes for CASSIDGSANTGELFF.

The chain employs TRBV10-2 and TRBJ2-7; 8 bases match TRBD2. This CDR3 has 20 amino acids. With 6 bases clipped from V and 2 bases from J, the junction kept 24 bases outside the gene matches. Germline CDR1 reads WSHSY; CDR2 reads SAAADI. The CDR3 sequence: CASRSGSPRAAGDMAYEQYF. The CDR3 region has the DNA TGCGCCAGCAGATCAGGGAGCCCGCGGGCAGCGGGAGATATGGCCTACGAGCAGTACTTC.

As to this clone: This specimen includes other DNA sequences encoding the same CDR3. This rearrangement joins TRBV5-4 to TRBJ2-5; no firm D call. Germline V gene sequence: CDR1 SGHNT, CDR2 YYREEE (reference sequence). The CDR3 runs 13 residues. Trimming pared 1 base from V and 2 bases from J, leaving 6 bases between. DNA of the CDR3: TGTGCCAGCAGCTTGCCCCTGCAAGAGACCCAGTACTTC. As protein: CASSLPLQETQYF.

The chain has TRBV2 and TRBJ2-1; 10 positions match TRBD1. V shed 7 bases, J shed 8 bases, and the junction held 8 bases outside the gene matches. Germline assignment: CDR1 SNHLY and CDR2 FYNNEI. CDR3 size: 14 residues. The CDR3 region has the DNA TGTGCCAGCAAGGGTTGGGACAGGGGTTATGAGCAGTTCTTC. Amino acids: CASKGWDRGYEQFF.

The chain is built from TRBV11-2 and TRBJ2-7; TRBD1 matches 9 bases. The CDR3 spans 14 residues. After removal of 3 bases from V and 3 bases from J, the junction contained 3 bases not matched to a gene. Germline assignment: CDR1 SGHAT and CDR2 FQNNGV. In DNA form, the CDR3 reads TGTGCCAGCAGCTTCGACAGGGGGAACTACGAGCAGTACTTC. Residues: CASSFDRGNYEQYF. Variable domain in full (rest from reference TRBV11-2 and TRBJ2-7): EAGVAQSPRYKIIEKRQSVAFWCNPISGHATLYWYQQILGQGPKLLIQFQNNGVVDDSQLPKDRFSAERLKGVDSTLKIQPAKLEDSAVYLCASSFDRGNYEQYFGPGTRLTVT.

V gene TRBV6-6 combines with J gene TRBJ1-1; tentative D call: TRBD1 (5 bases). The CDR3 spans 14 residues. Germline CDR1 is MNHNY and CDR2 is SVGAGI (reference sequence). Trimming removed 4 bases from V and 0 bases from J, with 9 bases in between. The CDR3 spells CASSWGIMNTEAFF. CDR3 nucleotides: TGTGCCAGCAGTTGGGGGATTATGAACACTGAAGCTTTCTTT.

This chain connects TRBV10-1 to TRBJ2-7; 8 nucleotides match TRBD2. This CDR3 spans 16 amino acids. The trim removed 0 bases at V and 6 bases at J, leaving 10 bases unmatched. Germline CDR1 WNHNN, CDR2 SYGVQD (reference sequence). CDR3 loop: CASSESLDGRAAEQYF. CDR3 DNA: TGCGCCAGCAGTGAGTCGCTCGACGGGAGGGCCGCCGAGCAGTACTTC.

The chain carries TRBV19 and TRBJ2-3; no definite D call. CDR3 length: 11 residues. CDR1 and CDR2 (germline): LNHDA, SQIVND (reference sequence). V dropped 6 bases and J dropped 9 bases, with 10 bases sitting between them. The CDR3 DNA is TGTGCCAGTAGGGGTTCAGTGACGCAGTATTTT. Its protein product is CASRGSVTQYF. The full variable domain, completed using reference TRBV19 and TRBJ2-3, is DGGITQSPKYLFRKEGQNVTLSCEQNLNHDAMYWYRQDPGQGLRLIYYSQIVNDFQKGDIAEGYSVSREKKESFPLTVTSAQKNPTAFYLCASRGSVTQYFGPGTRLTVL.

The V and J genes are TRBV7-8 and TRBJ1-2, with no clear D. This CDR3 comprises 14 residues. From germline, CDR1 is SGHVS and CDR2 FQNEAQ. Trimming stripped 1 base from V and 5 bases from J, with 11 bases between. CDR3 region: CASSLGYSGYGYTF. For the CDR3, the DNA is TGTGCCAGCAGCTTAGGGTACAGCGGTTATGGCTACACCTTC. The entire variable domain, with the rest obtained from reference TRBV7-8 and TRBJ1-2, is as follows: GAGVSQSPRYKVAKRGQDVALRCDPISGHVSLFWYQQALGQGPEFLTYFQNEAQLDKSGLPSDRFFAERPEGSVSTLKIQRTQQEDSAVYLCASSLGYSGYGYTFGSGTRLTVV.

This rearrangement joins TRBV27 to TRBJ2-6; TRBD2 is a possible D gene (6 bases). The CDR3 is made up of 16 amino acids. Germline CDR1 and CDR2: MNHEY and SMNVEV (reference sequence). Deletions cut 6 bases from V and 3 bases from J, with 15 bases between. The CDR3 DNA reads as TGTGCCAGCAGAGTATTCGGGGGTAGTGGGGCCAACGTCCTGACTTTC. Amino acid sequence: CASRVFGGSGANVLTF.

The chain links TRBV2 to TRBJ2-2; 7 bases align to TRBD1. The V and J ends lost 2 bases and 4 bases, in that order; junction bases with no gene match: 7. From germline, CDR1 is SNHLY and CDR2 FYNNEI. The CDR3 is made up of 16 amino acids. The CDR3 region is CASSEIGQGVTGELFF. The DNA of the CDR3 is TGTGCCAGCAGTGAAATTGGGCAGGGGGTCACCGGGGAGCTGTTTTTT.

Comments on this clone: Other DNA sequences of this sample code for an identical CDR3. In nucleotides, the CDR3 is TGTGCCATCAGTGAGTCCGGACAGGGGGCCTACGAGCAGTACTTC. As protein: CAISESGQGAYEQYF. The V call is TRBV10-3, the J call TRBJ2-7; 10 bases are a match to TRBD1. Looked up from germline, CDR1 is ENHRY and CDR2 is SYGVKD. The CDR3 has 15 residues. V shed 0 bases, J shed 2 bases, and the junction held 1 base outside the gene matches.

CDR3 nucleotide sequence: TGTGCCAGTAGTGCATTTAGCGGGACGCAAGAGACCCAGTACTTC. This gives the protein CASSAFSGTQETQYF. The chain combines TRBV19 with TRBJ2-5; 8 bases are shared with TRBD2. The CDR3 is made up of 15 amino acids. V lost 5 bases, J lost 2 bases, and 7 bases stayed unmatched. CDR1 and CDR2 from the germline V gene are LNHDA and SQIVND (reference sequence).

The chain joins TRBV2 to TRBJ2-3; TRBD1 might be the D (5 bases). V dropped 2 bases and J dropped 1 base, with 10 bases sitting between them. From germline, CDR1 is SNHLY and CDR2 FYNNEI. The CDR3 loop spans 15 amino acids. The CDR3 spells CASSEQGLGTDTQYF. The CDR3 DNA is TGTGCCAGCAGTGAACAGGGCTTAGGCACAGATACGCAGTATTTT. The whole variable domain, filled in from reference TRBV2 and TRBJ2-3, reads EPEVTQTPSHQVTQMGQEVILRCVPISNHLYFYWYRQILGQKVEFLVSFYNNEISEKSEIFDDQFSVERPDGSNFTLKIRSTKLEDSAMYFCASSEQGLGTDTQYFGPGTRLTVL.